These 12 T cell receptor beta chains share one sample of origin, sequenced in a study of blood T cells in healthy people across ages. A second 7 to 11 cycle PCR used barcoded and J-beta primers. TCRdb redid the calling of the 5' RACE reads with MiXCR, one entry per CDR3 protein. The sample gives around 1.5 million distinct CDR3 sequences, roughly 40% of which show up once; 7.9% is in the top ten. Sample: blood. The receptors originated from a woman under 30 in good health.

On this clonotype: At one end, the junction sequence differs from germline, possibly due to a read error. V and J are TRBV2 and TRBJ2-1, with 14 bases matching TRBD2. This CDR3 is built from 17 residues. The germline CDR1 and CDR2 sequences are SNHLY and FYNNEI. The CDR3 is CASNPSGTSGGGDEQFF. For the CDR3, the DNA is TGCGCCAGCAACCCCTCCGGGACTAGCGGGGGAGGGGATGAGCAGTTCTTC.

This clonotype was recorded a few times. The J gene is TRBJ2-3, the V gene TRBV20-1; D remains unclear. CDR1 and CDR2 from the germline V gene are DFQATT and SNEGSKA (reference sequence). Trimming removed 3 bases at V and 7 bases at J, with 14 bases between. CDR3 length: 13 amino acids. The CDR3 spells CSASPYVGNTQYF. The CDR3 coding sequence is TGCAGTGCTAGTCCGTACGTTGGTAATACGCAGTATTTT.

This clonotype has a handful of counts. CDR3 sequence reads: CATSEGTGGGGITDTQYF. The CDR3 DNA is TGTGCCACCAGTGAGGGGACAGGAGGCGGGGGAATCACAGATACGCAGTATTTT. The V call is TRBV24-1, the J call TRBJ2-3, with D tentatively TRBD1 (8 bases). Trimming took 4 bases from V and 2 from J, leaving 21 bases between them. CDR1 and CDR2 (germline): KGHDR, SFDVKD. The CDR3 consists of 18 residues.

The chain carries TRBV27 and TRBJ2-6; D possibly matches TRBD1 or TRBD2 (5 bases each). Trimming left V 4 bases short and J 2 bases short, with 9 bases between. Germline V gives CDR1 MNHEY, CDR2 SMNVEV (reference sequence). This CDR3 comprises 15 residues. CDR3 sequence (DNA): TGTGCCAGCAGTTCCGAGGGGACTGGGGCCAACGTCCTGACTTTC. Its protein product is CASSSEGTGANVLTF.

The DNA for the CDR3 is TGTGCCAGCAGCCCTGGGAGGCTAGCGGGAACAATCTACAATGAGCAGTTCTTC. Translation gives CASSPGRLAGTIYNEQFF. The rearrangement links TRBV7-9 to TRBJ2-1; 9 bases are shared with TRBD2. J was trimmed by 3 bases and V by 5 bases; bases with no gene match: 14. The CDR3 sequence is 18 residues long. Germline V CDR1 and CDR2: SEHNR, FQNEAQ (reference sequence).

The chain joins TRBV6-1 to TRBJ1-1; D possibly corresponds to TRBD1 (5 bases). Germline V gene lookup returns CDR1 MNHNS and CDR2 SASEGT. The V end lost 7 bases, the J end lost 0 bases, and 6 bases lay between the germline ends. This CDR3 has 12 residues. CDR3 sequence (DNA): TGTGCCAGCAACAGGTTGAACACTGAAGCTTTCTTT. It specifies CASNRLNTEAFF.

This clonotype was recorded a few times. The rearrangement links TRBV2 to TRBJ1-2; no clear D. The ends were cut back, 7 bases at V and 8 bases at J, with 17 bases in the middle. The CDR3 length is 13 residues. Germline V gene data show CDR1 as SNHLY and CDR2 as FYNNEI. The CDR3 nucleotides read TGTGCCAGCACCACTGCTAGGGCTGAAGGCTACACCTTC. Its translation is CASTTARAEGYTF.

This rearrangement joins TRBV12-3 or TRBV12-4 to TRBJ2-2; D gene ambiguous. Trimming stripped 5 bases from V and 9 bases from J, with 13 bases between. The CDR3 sequence is 13 residues long. The CDR3 DNA reads TGTGCCAGCAGTGTATCGTTTGTCAGGGAGCTGTTTTTT. This translates into CASSVSFVRELFF.

In its sample, this clonotype was seen a few times. This chain connects TRBV7-7 to TRBJ1-1; 7 nucleotides match TRBD1. Trimming at V came to 5 bases and at J to 4 bases, leaving 4 bases not matched to a gene. This CDR3 comprises 13 residues. Germline V gene lookup returns CDR1 SSHAT and CDR2 FNYEAQ (reference sequence). CDR3 region: CASSDRETTEAFF. The CDR3 DNA reads TGTGCCAGCAGCGACAGGGAGACCACTGAAGCTTTCTTT. Based on the CDR3 plus reference TRBV7-7 and TRBJ1-1, the full variable domain is GAGVSQSPRYKVTKRGQDVTLRCDPISSHATLYWYQQALGQGPEFLTYFNYEAQPDKSGLPSDRFSAERPEGSISTLTIQRTEQRDSAMYRCASSDRETTEAFFGQGTRLTVV.

This rearrangement joins TRBV28 to TRBJ2-5, with D perhaps being TRBD1 or TRBD2 (5 bases each). The length of the CDR3 is 13 residues. In germline, CDR1 is MDHEN, CDR2 SYDVKM. With 4 bases removed from V and 7 bases from J, the gap between germline ends came to 13 bases. This CDR3 reads CASSSGSPGTQYF. CDR3 sequence (DNA): TGTGCCAGCAGTTCAGGGAGCCCAGGGACCCAGTACTTC.

This clonotype has just a few counts. The V and J genes are TRBV11-1 and TRBJ1-6; no clear D. The CDR3 totals 14 residues. The germline CDR1 and CDR2 sequences are SGHAT and FQDESV (reference sequence). Trimming left V 4 bases short and J 7 bases short, with 11 bases between. CDR3 sequence reads: CASSSHQGNSPLHF. The DNA for the CDR3 is TGTGCCAGCAGCTCCCACCAAGGGAATTCACCCCTCCACTTT.

The J gene is TRBJ2-7, the V gene TRBV14; 8 bases line up with TRBD1. This CDR3 is 16 amino acids long. Germline V CDR1 and CDR2: SGHDN, FVKESK. Unmatched junction bases numbered 8, after V lost 4 bases and J lost 0 bases. The CDR3 spells CASSRAGTGSSYEQYF. As DNA, the CDR3 is TGTGCCAGCAGCCGGGCCGGGACAGGAAGCTCCTACGAGCAGTACTTC.